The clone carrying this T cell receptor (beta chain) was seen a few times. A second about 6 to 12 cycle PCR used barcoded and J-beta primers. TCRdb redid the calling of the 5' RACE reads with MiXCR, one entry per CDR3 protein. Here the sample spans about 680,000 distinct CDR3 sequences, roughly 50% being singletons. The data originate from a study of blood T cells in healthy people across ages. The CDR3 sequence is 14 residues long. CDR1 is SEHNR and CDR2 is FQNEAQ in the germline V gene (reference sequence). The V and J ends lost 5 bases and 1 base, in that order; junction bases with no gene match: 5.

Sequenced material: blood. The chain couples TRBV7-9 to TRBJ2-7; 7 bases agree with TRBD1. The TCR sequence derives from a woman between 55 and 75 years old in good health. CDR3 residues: CASSPGQPSYEQYF. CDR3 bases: TGTGCCAGCAGCCCGGGACAGCCATCCTACGAGCAGTACTTC.